Below are 31 T cell receptor beta chains sequenced from a single sample in a study of memory CD4+ T cells and cytomegalovirus serostatus. TCRdb's copy holds only in-frame clones and misses some; the assay was immunoSEQ multiplex PCR. The sample shows more than 35,000 clones, about three quarters of them seen only once. Single viable CD3+CD4+CD8-CD45RO+ cells were sorted as the memory CD4+ T cells. Material for sequencing was memory CD4+ T cells from blood. The source of these receptors is an adult in good health and CMV-seronegative.

The CDR3 coding sequence is TGTGCCAGCAGCTTAGGGGCGGGGGCCAATCAGCCCCAGCATTTT. Protein: CASSLGAGANQPQHF. The chain has TRBV7-2 and TRBJ1-5; possible D gene TRBD1, 6 bases. The CDR3 extends over 15 amino acids. The ends were cut back, 1 base at V and 3 bases at J, with 10 bases in the middle. Germline lookup yields CDR1 SGHTA and CDR2 FQGNSA.

This clone turned up a few times. The chain employs TRBV5-4 and TRBJ2-7, with D unclear. Germline CDR1 is SGHNT and CDR2 is YYREEE (reference sequence). V lost 3 bases, J lost 0 bases, and 10 bases lay in between. The CDR3 is 14 residues long. The CDR3 coding sequence is TGTGCCAGCAGCTCAAAAGGGATCTCCTACGAGCAGTACTTC. The encoded protein is CASSSKGISYEQYF.

The chain is built from TRBV7-8 and TRBJ2-2, with 7 bases that match TRBD2. CDR3 length: 15 amino acids. J lost 5 bases, V lost 5 bases, and 8 bases had no gene match. In germline, CDR1 is SGHVS, CDR2 FQNEAQ. The DNA for the CDR3 is TGTGCCAGCAGCCCCTCAAGCGGGGCTACCGGGGAGCTGTTTTTT. Encoded protein: CASSPSSGATGELFF.

The chain employs TRBV10-3 and TRBJ2-1; D gene unclear. V gave up 3 bases and J gave up 4 bases, with 7 bases separating them. This CDR3 comprises 13 residues. The germline CDR1 and CDR2 sequences are ENHRY and SYGVKD. As DNA, the CDR3 is TGTGCCATCAGTGATGCGAATTACAATGAGCAGTTCTTC. It is translated as CAISDANYNEQFF.

This clone was seen only a few times. V is TRBV19 and J is TRBJ1-5; D is ambiguous. The CDR3 consists of 14 residues. CDR1 is LNHDA and CDR2 is SQIVND in the germline V gene (reference sequence). Trimming took off 5 bases at V and 3 bases at J, with 11 bases between the two ends. In DNA form, the CDR3 reads TGTGCCAGTAGTGCCGGGAAGGCCAATCAGCCCCAGCATTTT. Translated: CASSAGKANQPQHF.

This chain connects TRBV7-9 to TRBJ1-1; D ambiguous. The germline V gene encodes CDR1 SEHNR and CDR2 FQNEAQ (reference sequence). CDR3 length: 13 amino acids. Trimming removed 7 bases at V and 1 base at J, with 10 bases between. The CDR3 protein is CASNPPWNTEAFF. CDR3 DNA: TGTGCCAGCAACCCGCCGTGGAACACTGAAGCTTTCTTT. Based on the CDR3 plus reference TRBV7-9 and TRBJ1-1, the full variable domain is DTGVSQNPRHKITKRGQNVTFRCDPISEHNRLYWYRQTLGQGPEFLTYFQNEAQLEKSRLLSDRFSAERPKGSFSTLEIQRTEQGDSAMYLCASNPPWNTEAFFGQGTRLTVV.

The chain joins TRBV30 to TRBJ1-3; a possible D gene is TRBD1 (5 bases). The CDR3 is 13 residues long. Germline V CDR1 and CDR2: GTSNPN, SVGIG (reference sequence). V lost 8 bases and J 0 bases, leaving 11 bases between the germline ends. CDR3 loop: CAGTESSGNTIYF. The CDR3 coding sequence is TGTGCCGGGACTGAAAGCTCTGGAAACACCATATATTTT.

This clone has just a few counts. The chain employs TRBV9 and TRBJ1-2; 7 positions match TRBD1. The V gene's germline CDR1 is SGDLS and CDR2 YYNGEE. The CDR3 is 19 amino acids. The J segment lost 6 bases and the V segment lost 3 bases, leaving 23 bases of the junction unmatched. The CDR3 reads CASSGGGRTGAPETDGYTF. In DNA, the CDR3 is TGTGCCAGCAGCGGAGGGGGAAGGACAGGCGCCCCCGAGACGGATGGCTACACCTTC.

The chain combines TRBV15 with TRBJ1-5; no clear D. The germline gives CDR1 LNHNV, CDR2 YYDKDF (reference sequence). Trimming took off 3 bases at V and 9 bases at J, with 3 bases between the two ends. The length of the CDR3 is 10 residues. This chain's CDR3 is CATSSPPQHF. Written as DNA, the CDR3 is TGTGCCACCAGCAGCCCGCCCCAGCATTTT.

The genes are TRBV7-2 and TRBJ2-5; TRBD1 might be the D (6 bases). The CDR3 is made up of 14 amino acids. In germline, CDR1 is SGHTA, CDR2 FQGNSA. V dropped 6 bases and J dropped 2 bases, with 13 bases sitting between them. CDR3 loop: CASSFKGQQETQYF. CDR3 DNA: TGTGCCAGCAGTTTTAAAGGACAGCAAGAGACCCAGTACTTC. The full variable domain, in which reference TRBV7-2 and TRBJ2-5 provide the parts outside the CDR3, is GAGVSQSPSNKVTEKGKDVELRCDPISGHTALYWYRQSLGQGLEFLIYFQGNSAPDKSGLPSDRFSAERTGGSVSTLTIQRTQQEDSAVYLCASSFKGQQETQYFGPGTRLLVL.

The chain couples TRBV30 to TRBJ2-7; D remains ambiguous. Trimming pared 3 bases from V and 5 bases from J, leaving 8 bases between. Germline CDR1 is GTSNPN and CDR2 is SVGIG (reference sequence). The CDR3 is made up of 11 amino acids. CDR3 DNA: TGTGCCTGGAGCGCGGTGAACGAGCAGTACTTC. Amino acids: CAWSAVNEQYF.

The V and J genes are TRBV10-3 and TRBJ1-4; D is ambiguous. Germline assignment: CDR1 ENHRY and CDR2 SYGVKD. CDR3 length: 16 residues. Trimming cost V 0 bases and J 8 bases, with 16 bases left between them. CDR3 DNA sequence: TGTGCCATCAGTGAGTCGAATTTTCCGGGAGGGGAAAAACTGTTTTTT. It specifies CAISESNFPGGEKLFF.

CDR3 protein: CASRPTGNYEQYF. CDR3 DNA sequence: TGTGCCAGCAGGCCGACAGGTAACTACGAGCAGTACTTC. The chain couples TRBV6-1 to TRBJ2-7, with D possibly TRBD1 on 6 matching bases. Germline lookup yields CDR1 MNHNS and CDR2 SASEGT. The CDR3 covers 13 residues. The V gene lost 6 bases and the J gene lost 3 bases, with 12 bases spanning the gap.

This chain joins TRBV27 and TRBJ2-5; D is unclear. Germline loops: CDR1 MNHEY, CDR2 SMNVEV (reference sequence). This CDR3 is 13 amino acids long. Trimming removed 6 bases at V and 2 bases at J, with 10 bases between. Here the CDR3 reads CASSQTRQETQYF. CDR3 sequence (DNA): TGTGCCAGCAGCCAAACCAGACAAGAGACCCAGTACTTC.

The V gene is TRBV19, the J gene TRBJ2-1; TRBD2 agrees at 13 bases. Looked up from germline, CDR1 is LNHDA and CDR2 is SQIVND (reference sequence). This CDR3 region has 17 residues. Losses at the gene ends were 0 bases for V and 5 bases for J; bases not matched to a gene: 4. Here the CDR3 DNA reads TGTGCCAGTAGTATAGACAAACTAGCGGGGGGGCACAATGAGCAGTTCTTC. The encoded protein is CASSIDKLAGGHNEQFF.

The chain uses TRBV6-1 and TRBJ1-1; D is unclear. Germline CDR1 and CDR2: MNHNS and SASEGT. Between the trimmed V and J ends, which lost 2 bases and 2 bases, there was a span of 12 bases. The CDR3 loop spans 15 amino acids. The CDR3 DNA reads TGTGCCAGCAGTGAAATGGTCAGTTTTAACACTGAAGCTTTCTTT. This sequence encodes CASSEMVSFNTEAFF.

This sequence joins TRBV14 and TRBJ1-2, with 11 bases aligning to TRBD1. CDR3 length: 15 amino acids. V lost 1 base to trimming and J lost 8 bases; unmatched junction nucleotides: 6. Germline V lookup: CDR1 SGHDN, CDR2 FVKESK. CDR3 residues: CASSQGGQGAWGYTF. In DNA, the CDR3 is TGTGCCAGCAGCCAAGGCGGACAGGGGGCGTGGGGCTACACCTTC.

Here the CDR3 reads CASSHSRDRVPDTQYF. CDR3 coding DNA: TGTGCCAGCTCACACTCCCGGGACAGGGTGCCAGATACGCAGTATTTT. V gene TRBV18 combines with J gene TRBJ2-3; TRBD1 agrees at 9 bases. CDR3 length: 16 amino acids. Germline loops: CDR1 KGHSH, CDR2 LQKENI. J gave up 4 bases and V 4 bases, and 9 bases lay outside the gene matches.

CDR3 sequence: CASSEAVHQGSNQPQHF. Written as DNA, the CDR3 is TGTGCCAGCAGTGAAGCGGTCCATCAGGGGAGCAATCAGCCCCAGCATTTT. This chain joins TRBV6-1 and TRBJ1-5; the D gene is possibly TRBD1 (6 bases). The CDR3 extends over 17 amino acids. V lost 0 bases and J 1 base, leaving 13 bases between the germline ends. Germline loops: CDR1 MNHNS, CDR2 SASEGT.

The chain joins TRBV4-1 to TRBJ1-1; possibly TRBD1 for D (6 bases). This CDR3 has 16 amino acids. The germline V gene encodes CDR1 MGHRA and CDR2 YSYEKL. Trimming shortened V by 2 bases and J by 4 bases, and 17 bases separated the two germline ends. This CDR3 is CASSQSKNRVSTEAFF. The CDR3 nucleotides are TGCGCCAGCAGCCAATCAAAGAACAGGGTCAGCACTGAAGCTTTCTTT.

V gene TRBV29-1 combines with J gene TRBJ2-7, with D maybe TRBD1 (6 bases). V was cut by 5 bases and J by 1 base, with 9 bases left in between. The CDR3 is 12 residues long. Germline values: CDR1 SQVTM, CDR2 ANQGSEA. The CDR3 DNA is TGCAGCGTTCACGGACAGTCCTACGAGCAGTACTTC. This sequence encodes CSVHGQSYEQYF.

The V gene is TRBV15, the J gene TRBJ2-2, with D possibly TRBD2 on 5 matching bases. The V and J ends lost 0 bases and 4 bases respectively, with 12 bases between them. This CDR3 contains 16 residues. Germline lookup yields CDR1 LNHNV and CDR2 YYDKDF (reference sequence). The CDR3 DNA is TGTGCCACCAGCAGAGATAGAGGGCTCCCCACCGGGGAGCTGTTTTTT. Its protein is CATSRDRGLPTGELFF.

This chain joins TRBV5-6 and TRBJ2-6; no definite D call. Germline CDR1 is SGHDT and CDR2 is YYEEEE. The CDR3 totals 16 residues. Trimming took off 2 bases at V and 0 bases at J, with 9 bases between the two ends. The chain's CDR3 is CASSLGLSSGANVLTF. CDR3 nucleotide sequence: TGTGCCAGCAGCTTAGGGTTAAGCTCTGGGGCCAACGTCCTGACTTTC. Drawing the rest from reference TRBV5-6 and TRBJ2-6, the complete variable domain is DAGVTQSPTHLIKTRGQQVTLRCSPKSGHDTVSWYQQALGQGPQFIFQYYEEEERQRGNFPDRFSGHQFPNYSSELNVNALLLGDSALYLCASSLGLSSGANVLTFGAGSRLTVL.

The V gene is TRBV5-6, the J gene TRBJ2-7; D unclear. The germline V gene has CDR1 SGHDT and CDR2 YYEEEE. The V gene lost 0 bases and the J gene lost 3 bases, with 7 bases spanning the gap. This CDR3 contains 13 residues. This CDR3 is CASSLVQNYEQYF. The CDR3, as DNA: TGTGCCAGCAGCTTGGTGCAGAACTACGAGCAGTACTTC.

This CDR3 reads CASRPIRGPNRNTIYF. The CDR3 nucleotides read TGTGCCAGTCGTCCTATCCGGGGCCCCAACAGAAACACCATATATTTT. The chain is built from TRBV14 and TRBJ1-3; D perhaps matches TRBD1 (5 bases). Between the trimmed V and J ends, which lost 9 bases and 5 bases, there was a span of 23 bases. The CDR3 is 16 amino acids. Germline V gene lookup returns CDR1 SGHDN and CDR2 FVKESK.

The chain recombines TRBV30 with TRBJ1-1, with 7 bases aligning to TRBD1. The germline V gene encodes CDR1 GTSNPN and CDR2 SVGIG (reference sequence). The CDR3 length is 13 residues. J lost 6 bases, V lost 2 bases, and 6 bases had no gene match. In DNA form, the CDR3 reads TGTGCCTGGAGTACAGGGGTGAGAGCTGAAGCTTTCTTT. Protein sequence: CAWSTGVRAEAFF.

This chain connects TRBV18 to TRBJ1-5; D is possibly TRBD1 (6 bases). Germline V gives CDR1 KGHSH, CDR2 LQKENI. The CDR3 consists of 13 residues. The V gene lost 3 bases and the J gene lost 5 bases, with 8 bases spanning the gap. The CDR3 protein is CASSPRGDQPQHF. The DNA for the CDR3 is TGTGCCAGCTCACCCAGGGGTGATCAGCCCCAGCATTTT.

The J gene is TRBJ1-1, the V gene TRBV25-1; D is uncertain. V lost 8 bases, J lost 1 base, and 17 bases lay in between. CDR1 is MGHDK, CDR2 SYGVNS, per germline. The CDR3 has 15 amino acids. The CDR3 DNA reads TGTGCCAGCGAACCTAGTGAAAGTAGGAACACTGAAGCTTTCTTT. Its translation is CASEPSESRNTEAFF.

This clone is labeled as medium-sized (0.01 to 0.1%). The sample holds other DNA sequences that translate to the same CDR3. In nucleotides, the CDR3 is TGCGCCAGCAGCTTGGAAAATTCACCCCTCCACTTT. Translation gives CASSLENSPLHF. V and J are TRBV5-1 and TRBJ1-6; D gene ambiguous. V was clipped by 0 bases and J by 7 bases, with 2 bases between them. Per germline, CDR1 SGHRS and CDR2 YFSETQ. The CDR3 totals 12 residues.

The rearrangement links TRBV5-1 to TRBJ1-4; TRBD1 aligns across 7 bases. Germline CDR1 is SGHRS and CDR2 is YFSETQ. The CDR3 runs to 14 residues. V was pared by 0 bases and J by 7 bases, with 3 bases of the junction left unmatched. In DNA, the CDR3 is TGCGCCAGCAGCTTGGATGGACAGGTTGAAAAACTGTTTTTT. Translating it yields CASSLDGQVEKLFF.

The rearrangement uses TRBV30 and TRBJ1-4; D is possibly TRBD1 (6 bases). V was trimmed by 1 base and J by 7 bases, leaving 13 bases between them. The CDR3 length is 14 residues. The germline CDR1 and CDR2 sequences are GTSNPN and SVGIG (reference sequence). CDR3 sequence: CAWSETGASEKLFF. Written as DNA, the CDR3 is TGTGCCTGGAGTGAGACAGGAGCCTCTGAAAAACTGTTTTTT.